This TCR beta chain was sequenced in a study of blood T cell repertoires in COVID-19. Study-wide background: Samples taken during acute and convalescent COVID-19 were collected in the United States, Italy and Spain.

Libraries were prepared by immunoSEQ multiplex PCR; TCRdb keeps only in-frame clonotypes and omits some of them. The sample contains nearly 95,000 clones, about 77% of which appear only once. CDR1 and CDR2 from the germline V gene are LNHDA and SQIVND (reference sequence). With 9 bases removed from V and 5 bases from J, the gap between germline ends came to 13 bases. The CDR3 contains 12 residues. This clone has at least ten counts. The sequenced sample consisted of peripheral blood. V gene TRBV19 combines with J gene TRBJ1-1; TRBD1 might be the D (6 bases). The receptor's source is a human donor in a cohort sampled during active COVID-19. The CDR3 bases are TGTGCCAGCGGGACATTCTGGACTGAAGCTTTCTTT. Its protein product is CASGTFWTEAFF.